The 30 T cell receptor beta chains reported below all come from one sample, sequenced in a study of beta chain features in type 1 diabetes (dated by TCRdb to 2017 to 2018). Overall results and qualifications from the work: Type 1 diabetes patients showed a moderate but significant shortening of TCRB CDR3 length in all four CD4+ subsets.

Their specific antigens are unknown. Libraries were constructed by the immunoSEQ multiplex PCR assay. The entire isolated RNA was reverse transcribed using the High Capacity cDNA Reverse Transcription Kit, and thus expressed TCRB transcripts were sequenced. This is the immuneACCESS table as TCRdb keeps it, with only in-frame sequences that have V and J called. A part of the clones is gone; compared with another copy, unresolved V genes explain less than half, and the rest is unexplained. The sample table holds some 640,000 clones, of which around 15% were seen once. Of the sample, less than 0.04% falls within the top ten clones. Specimen: naive CD4+ T cells from blood. Taken with the paper, the label for cell subset or site translates to: true naive CD4+ T cells. The receptors here all came from a man aged 18-30 years with type 1 diabetes.

This chain uses TRBV30 with TRBJ1-5, with D unresolved. Trimming removed 0 bases at V and 4 bases at J, with 16 bases between. The V gene's germline CDR1 is GTSNPN and CDR2 SVGIG (reference sequence). This CDR3 has 16 amino acids. The CDR3 nucleotides are TGTGCCTGGAGTGTACTAGGCCTGGGCGTGAATCAGCCCCAGCATTTT. It codes for CAWSVLGLGVNQPQHF.

This clone was seen more than once but under ten times. The V and J genes are TRBV2 and TRBJ2-1; 12 positions agree with TRBD2. The germline V gene encodes CDR1 SNHLY and CDR2 FYNNEI. Trimming took 3 bases from V and 10 from J; bases not matched to a gene: 7. The CDR3 has 15 amino acids. The CDR3 here is CASSETSGGLQEQFF. CDR3 coding DNA: TGTGCCAGCAGTGAGACTAGCGGGGGACTCCAAGAGCAGTTCTTC.

The rearrangement uses TRBV30 and TRBJ2-1, with D unresolved. Germline lookup yields CDR1 GTSNPN and CDR2 SVGIG (reference sequence). CDR3 length: 14 amino acids. Trimming cost V 2 bases and J 6 bases, with 14 bases left between them. This CDR3 is CAWSSLGFGNEQFF. The CDR3 region has the DNA TGTGCCTGGAGTAGTCTGGGGTTTGGCAATGAGCAGTTCTTC.

The V and J genes are TRBV7-2 and TRBJ2-7; 9 bases map to TRBD1. Germline CDR1 and CDR2: SGHTA and FQGNSA. The V segment lost 1 base and the J segment 0 bases; nucleotides outside the gene matches: 1. This CDR3 contains 15 residues. Written as DNA, the CDR3 is TGTGCCAGCAGCTTAGACAGGGGGCCCTCCTACGAGCAGTACTTC. Translation: CASSLDRGPSYEQYF.

This chain connects TRBV7-2 to TRBJ2-7, with D possibly called TRBD1 or TRBD2 (5 bases each). The CDR3 runs to 15 residues. CDR1 SGHTA and CDR2 FQGNSA come from the germline V gene. V lost 1 base and J 3 bases, leaving 13 bases between the germline ends. The CDR3 sequence: CASSLEAGTYYEQYF. CDR3 DNA sequence: TGTGCCAGCAGCTTAGAGGCCGGGACCTACTACGAGCAGTACTTC.

This clone appeared a few times. The chain couples TRBV30 to TRBJ1-2; D is undetermined. CDR1 and CDR2 from the germline V gene are GTSNPN and SVGIG (reference sequence). The V and J ends lost 5 bases and 4 bases respectively, with 17 bases between them. CDR3 size: 14 residues. The CDR3 DNA reads as TGTGCCTGGTTAAGTCCCCTGTTCGGCTATGGCTACACCTTC. Encoded protein: CAWLSPLFGYGYTF.

In this sample, this clone turned up a few times. The chain recombines TRBV4-2 with TRBJ2-2; possibly TRBD1 or TRBD2 for D (5 bases each). The CDR3 loop spans 16 amino acids. Trimming took off 4 bases at V and 5 bases at J, with 17 bases between the two ends. Germline assignment: CDR1 LGHNA and CDR2 YNFKEQ. The CDR3 bases are TGTGCCAGCAGCCCGGGACCCCTCACCGAAACCGGGGAGCTGTTTTTT. Its translation: CASSPGPLTETGELFF.

With regard to this clone: Other nucleotide sequences from this sample produce the same CDR3. The gene calls are TRBV4-3 and TRBJ1-2, with 7 bases fitting TRBD1. CDR1 is LGHNA, CDR2 YSLEER, per germline. V was pared by 3 bases and J by 2 bases, with 3 bases of the junction left unmatched. This CDR3 contains 14 residues. The CDR3 loop is CASSQRQGNYGYTF. The CDR3 nucleotides read TGCGCCAGCAGCCAGAGACAGGGCAACTATGGCTACACCTTC.

The CDR3 protein is CASSARKTQYF. CDR3 nucleotide sequence: TGTGCCAGCAGCGCTCGAAAGACCCAGTACTTC. The chain joins TRBV6-5 to TRBJ2-5; the D is unclear. V lost 6 bases and J lost 6, with 8 bases in between. Germline CDR1 MNHEY, CDR2 SVGAGI. The CDR3 is made up of 11 amino acids.

The chain combines TRBV30 with TRBJ1-1, with 9 bases fitting TRBD1. The germline gives CDR1 GTSNPN, CDR2 SVGIG (reference sequence). The CDR3 consists of 15 residues. Unmatched junction bases numbered 8, after V lost 3 bases and J lost 3 bases. The CDR3 bases are TGTGCCTGGAGGGTAACAGGGGGCGTCTACACTGAAGCTTTCTTT. Residues: CAWRVTGGVYTEAFF.

This clone was counted between two and nine times. This sample also contains other DNA sequences that code for the same CDR3. The chain carries TRBV7-9 and TRBJ1-1; no clear D gene. V gave up 1 base and J gave up 0 bases, with 3 bases separating them. Looked up from germline, CDR1 is SEHNR and CDR2 is FQNEAQ (reference sequence). The CDR3 consists of 13 residues. CDR3 DNA: TGTGCCAGCAGCTTAGAAATGAACACTGAAGCTTTCTTT. Protein sequence: CASSLEMNTEAFF.

CDR3 bases: TGTGCCAGCTCGGATCAGCGCACAGTCGGCGAGCAGTACTTC. The encoded protein is CASSDQRTVGEQYF. V and J are TRBV18 and TRBJ2-7; D is unclear. CDR3 length equals 14 residues. Germline values: CDR1 KGHSH, CDR2 LQKENI. V was trimmed by 6 bases and J by 6 bases, leaving 18 bases between them.

This clone showed up just a few times. For the CDR3, the DNA is TGCGCCAGCAGTGAGTCAGTAGATCAGGCGTGGGATGAGCAGTTCTTC. The encoded protein is CASSESVDQAWDEQFF. The chain couples TRBV10-2 to TRBJ2-1; D unclear. V was shortened by 0 bases and J by 8 bases, with 17 bases between the two germline ends. Germline loops: CDR1 WSHSY, CDR2 SAAADI. The CDR3 loop spans 16 amino acids.

This clone was seen more than once but under ten times. V usage is TRBV7-9 and J usage is TRBJ2-7; TRBD2 aligns across 7 bases. J was trimmed by 3 bases and V by 5 bases; bases with no gene match: 7. The CDR3 covers 14 residues. Germline V CDR1 and CDR2: SEHNR, FQNEAQ (reference sequence). In DNA, the CDR3 is TGTGCCAGCAGCCCCTTACGGGAGGTCTACGAGCAGTACTTC. Translation: CASSPLREVYEQYF.

This clone was detected a few times. The V gene is TRBV7-6, the J gene TRBJ2-7, with 9 bases matching TRBD2. CDR1 and CDR2 from the germline V gene are SGHVS and FNYEAQ. CDR3 length: 14 amino acids. V dropped 8 bases and J dropped 5; count of bases not matched to a gene: 10. The CDR3 DNA reads TGTGCCAGCGCTGGGCTAGCGGGAAACAACGAGCAGTACTTC. Protein: CASAGLAGNNEQYF. Looking up the rest from reference TRBV7-6 and TRBJ2-7 gives the full variable domain: GAGVSQSPRYKVTKRGQDVALRCDPISGHVSLYWYRQALGQGPEFLTYFNYEAQQDKSGLPNDRFSAERPEGSISTLTIQRTEQRDSAMYRCASAGLAGNNEQYFGPGTRLTVT.

Only a few counts were recorded for this clone. V is TRBV28 and J is TRBJ2-5, with TRBD1 as a possible D gene (5 bases). The germline CDR1 and CDR2 sequences are MDHEN and SYDVKM. Trimming pared 4 bases from V and 1 base from J, leaving 13 bases between. The length of the CDR3 is 15 residues. The CDR3 is CASSSSQGLQETQYF. CDR3 nucleotide sequence: TGTGCCAGCAGTTCGTCGCAGGGCCTCCAAGAGACCCAGTACTTC.

The rearrangement uses TRBV7-9 and TRBJ2-7, with D possibly being TRBD2 (6 bases). V lost 5 bases and J lost 2, with 16 bases in between. The CDR3 has 15 amino acids. CDR1 and CDR2 (germline): SEHNR, FQNEAQ (reference sequence). CDR3 in DNA: TGTGCCAGCAGCCTGGACTACCAAGGGACCTACGAGCAGTACTTC. It codes for CASSLDYQGTYEQYF.

The gene calls are TRBV11-2 and TRBJ2-3; 10 bases are shared with TRBD2. The V and J ends lost 5 bases and 6 bases, in that order; junction bases with no gene match: 5. CDR3 length: 14 amino acids. Germline-derived CDR1 and CDR2 are SGHAT and FQNNGV. This chain's CDR3 is CASSVTSGFDTQYF. The CDR3 bases are TGTGCCAGCAGCGTGACTAGCGGGTTCGATACGCAGTATTTT. Complete variable domain (other parts from reference TRBV11-2 and TRBJ2-3): EAGVAQSPRYKIIEKRQSVAFWCNPISGHATLYWYQQILGQGPKLLIQFQNNGVVDDSQLPKDRFSAERLKGVDSTLKIQPAKLEDSAVYLCASSVTSGFDTQYFGPGTRLTVL.

This clone was seen only a few times. V usage is TRBV18 and J usage is TRBJ1-2; 7 nucleotides align to TRBD1. V lost 3 bases to trimming and J lost 5 bases; unmatched junction nucleotides: 6. The CDR3 has 14 amino acids. CDR1 and CDR2 (germline): KGHSH, LQKENI. The CDR3 region has the DNA TGTGCCAGCTCACCGGCAGGGGGAGTTTATGGCTACACCTTC. As protein: CASSPAGGVYGYTF.

The chain joins TRBV7-9 to TRBJ2-5; either TRBD1 or TRBD2 may supply D (6 bases each). Germline V gives CDR1 SEHNR, CDR2 FQNEAQ (reference sequence). Trimming cost V 1 base and J 3 bases, with 18 bases left between them. This CDR3 has 17 residues. Here the CDR3 reads CASSLGVPTGGKETQYF. The DNA of the CDR3 is TGTGCCAGCAGCTTAGGTGTCCCGACAGGAGGGAAAGAGACCCAGTACTTC.

The V and J genes are TRBV6-6 and TRBJ2-7, with 7 bases fitting TRBD2. CDR1 MNHNY and CDR2 SVGAGI come from the germline V gene (reference sequence). The CDR3 sequence is 11 residues long. The V segment lost 11 bases and the J segment 1 base; nucleotides outside the gene matches: 2. For the CDR3, the DNA is TGTGCCGGGGGGGGATCCTACGAGCAGTACTTC. This codes for CAGGGSYEQYF.

The chain recombines TRBV7-2 with TRBJ2-1, with D hard to call. This CDR3 region has 15 residues. V shed 6 bases and J shed 1 base, with 13 bases lying between them. Germline values: CDR1 SGHTA, CDR2 FQGNSA. In nucleotides, the CDR3 is TGTGCCAGCAGATCCCGGTTTAGATCCTACAATGAGCAGTTCTTC. Translated, it gives CASRSRFRSYNEQFF.

Details on this clone: Other DNA sequences in this sample translate to the same CDR3. This chain links TRBV7-9 with TRBJ1-1, with TRBD1 as a possible D gene (5 bases). V lost 5 bases and J 1 base, leaving 8 bases between the germline ends. The CDR3 is made up of 13 amino acids. Germline values: CDR1 SEHNR, CDR2 FQNEAQ (reference sequence). The CDR3 region has the DNA TGTGCCAGCAGCCTTGACAGGAACACTGAAGCTTTCTTT. Its protein is CASSLDRNTEAFF.

The chain is built from TRBV7-8 and TRBJ1-1; 9 nucleotides match TRBD1. The CDR3 runs to 18 residues. CDR1 is SGHVS and CDR2 is FQNEAQ in the germline V gene. The ends lost 5 bases at V and 0 bases at J; junction bases unmatched: 13. As DNA, the CDR3 is TGTGCCAGCAGCCCTAAGAGGCGGGACAGGGTTATGAACACTGAAGCTTTCTTT. Its protein is CASSPKRRDRVMNTEAFF. The full variable domain, its missing parts supplied by reference TRBV7-8 and TRBJ1-1, is GAGVSQSPRYKVAKRGQDVALRCDPISGHVSLFWYQQALGQGPEFLTYFQNEAQLDKSGLPSDRFFAERPEGSVSTLKIQRTQQEDSAVYLCASSPKRRDRVMNTEAFFGQGTRLTVV.

This clone was detected ten times or more. The CDR3 loop reads CASSLLAGIEQFF. DNA of the CDR3: TGTGCCAGCAGCCTCCTAGCGGGGATTGAGCAGTTCTTC. The rearrangement joins TRBV14 to TRBJ2-1; TRBD2 agrees at 9 bases. Germline CDR1 reads SGHDN; CDR2 reads FVKESK. Trimming removed 4 bases from V and 9 bases from J; junction bases left unmatched: 4. This CDR3 region has 13 residues.

This clone was seen a handful of times. The chain is built from TRBV7-9 and TRBJ2-7; 8 bases line up with TRBD1. V trimming: 4 bases; J trimming: 2 bases; junction bases outside the gene matches: 10. The germline CDR1 and CDR2 sequences are SEHNR and FQNEAQ (reference sequence). This CDR3 has 16 residues. CDR3 sequence (DNA): TGTGCCAGCAGCTCACCGCAGGGGGCGGGGACCTACGAGCAGTACTTC. Translating gives CASSSPQGAGTYEQYF.

The chain links TRBV4-3 to TRBJ2-7, with D maybe TRBD1 (6 bases). CDR3 length: 16 residues. V lost 1 base and J lost 0, with 13 bases in between. Germline assignment: CDR1 LGHNA and CDR2 YSLEER. CDR3 residues: CASSQGTAQNSYEQYF. CDR3 bases: TGCGCCAGCAGCCAAGGGACAGCCCAAAACTCCTACGAGCAGTACTTC.

This clone was recorded a few times. The J gene is TRBJ2-3, the V gene TRBV25-1, with a weak D call TRBD1 (6 bases). This CDR3 spans 15 amino acids. V dropped 7 bases and J dropped 2 bases, with 16 bases sitting between them. Germline V gene sequence: CDR1 MGHDK, CDR2 SYGVNS. The CDR3: CASTPGQGYTDTQYF. The CDR3 DNA sequence: TGTGCCAGCACCCCGGGGCAGGGGTACACAGATACGCAGTATTTT.

This clone showed up just a few times. The V call is TRBV7-2, the J call TRBJ2-3; 9 bases are shared with TRBD2. The CDR3 runs 17 residues. With V trimmed by 0 bases and J by 2 bases, 6 bases remained unmatched. The germline CDR1 and CDR2 sequences are SGHTA and FQGNSA. The CDR3 region is CASSLAPTSGSTDTQYF. Written as DNA, the CDR3 is TGTGCCAGCAGCTTAGCCCCGACTAGCGGATCCACAGATACGCAGTATTTT.

This chain uses TRBV6-5 with TRBJ2-7; possibly TRBD2 for D (6 bases). V lost 6 bases and J lost 2, with 11 bases in between. CDR3 length equals 13 residues. Germline V gene lookup returns CDR1 MNHEY and CDR2 SVGAGI. The CDR3 loop is CASSGSGAYEQYF. Here the CDR3 DNA reads TGTGCCAGCAGCGGTAGCGGTGCCTACGAGCAGTACTTC.